This T cell receptor beta chain was retrieved from a study of blood T cell repertoires in COVID-19. Study context: The study drew acute and convalescent COVID-19 samples from the United States, Italy and Spain.

The data were produced by immunoSEQ multiplex PCR, yet TCRdb's version contains in-frame clones alone and is incomplete. In the table there are 200,000 to 300,000 clones, around 90% of which are singletons. J was trimmed by 4 bases and V by 4 bases; bases with no gene match: 1. CDR3 size: 13 residues. Germline V gene data show CDR1 as SGHAT and CDR2 as FQDESV (reference sequence). Patients in Seattle were enrolled during active infection, then followed longitudinally. This receptor was identified in a man between 25 and 39 years old with COVID-19, enrolled during active disease. Material: peripheral blood. The rearrangement uses TRBV11-1 and TRBJ1-3; 7 bases match TRBD1. CDR3 coding DNA: TGTGCCAGCAGCTGGACAGGAGGAAACACCATATATTTT. It translates to CASSWTGGNTIYF.